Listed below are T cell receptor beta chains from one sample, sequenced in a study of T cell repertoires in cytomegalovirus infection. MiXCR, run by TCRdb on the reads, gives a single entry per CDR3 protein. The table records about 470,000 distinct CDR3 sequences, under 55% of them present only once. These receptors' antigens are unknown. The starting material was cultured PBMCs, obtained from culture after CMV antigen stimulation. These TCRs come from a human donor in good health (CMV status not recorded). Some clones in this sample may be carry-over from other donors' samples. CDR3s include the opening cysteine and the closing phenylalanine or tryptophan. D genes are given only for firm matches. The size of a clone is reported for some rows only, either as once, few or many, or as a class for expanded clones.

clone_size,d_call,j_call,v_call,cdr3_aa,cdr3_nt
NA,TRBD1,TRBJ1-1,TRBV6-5,CASRVQGANTEAFF,TGTGCCAGCAGGGTACAGGGGGCGAACACTGAAGCTTTCTTT
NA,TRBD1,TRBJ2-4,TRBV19,CASSILHLGQRNIQYF,TGTGCCAGTAGTATACTGCATTTGGGACAGCGAAACATTCAGTACTTC
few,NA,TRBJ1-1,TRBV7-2,CASSLASSRTLAFF,TGTGCCAGCAGCTTAGCGTCATCCAGGACGCTAGCTTTCTTT
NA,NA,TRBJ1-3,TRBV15,CATSVALGRSSSGNTIYF,TGTGCCACCAGCGTAGCACTTGGGAGGTCGAGCTCTGGAAACACCATATATTTT
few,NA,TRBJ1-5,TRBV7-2,CASSFWGRRNQPQHF,TGTGCCAGCAGCTTTTGGGGAAGACGCAATCAGCCCCAGCATTTT
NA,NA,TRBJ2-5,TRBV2,CASGRRMLEETQYF,TGTGCCAGCGGGCGGCGGATGCTTGAAGAGACCCAGTACTTC
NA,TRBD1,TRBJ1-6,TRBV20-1,CSASKGRGDSPLHF,TGCAGTGCTAGTAAAGGCAGGGGGGATTCACCCCTCCACTTT
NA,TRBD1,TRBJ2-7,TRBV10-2,CASSEWGQGGLYEQYF,TGCGCCAGCAGTGAGTGGGGACAGGGGGGACTCTACGAGCAGTACTTC
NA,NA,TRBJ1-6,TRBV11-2,CASSKTLWGDSPLHF,TGTGCCAGCAGCAAAACCTTGTGGGGGGATTCACCCCTCCACTTT
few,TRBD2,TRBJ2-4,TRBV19,CASSPRLAGAPRKNIQYF,TGTGCCAGTAGTCCGCGACTAGCGGGGGCCCCACGGAAAAACATTCAGTACTTC
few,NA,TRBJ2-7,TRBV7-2,CASSTGASRSEQYF,TGTGCCAGCAGCACCGGGGCTAGCAGGTCCGAGCAGTACTTC
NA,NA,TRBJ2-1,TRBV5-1,CASSLGGLRTYGYNEQFF,TGCGCCAGCAGCTTGGGAGGGCTTCGGACTTATGGATACAATGAGCAGTTCTTC
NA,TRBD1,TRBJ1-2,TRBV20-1,CSARASGQGIYGYTF,TGCAGTGCTAGAGCCTCGGGACAGGGGATTTACGGCTACACCTTC
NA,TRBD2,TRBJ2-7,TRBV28,CASSLVREWGYEQYF,TGTGCCAGCAGTTTGGTGCGGGAGTGGGGTTACGAGCAGTACTTC
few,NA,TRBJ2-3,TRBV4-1,CASSYDWNDTQYF,TGCGCCAGCAGCTACGATTGGAACGATACGCAGTATTTT
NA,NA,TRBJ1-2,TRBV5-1,CASSSQGQSNYGYTF,TGCGCCAGCAGCTCGCAAGGACAGTCGAACTATGGCTACACCTTC
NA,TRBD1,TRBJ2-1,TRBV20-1,CSARGRDSVYNEQFF,TGCAGTGCTAGGGGACGGGACAGCGTGTACAATGAGCAGTTCTTC
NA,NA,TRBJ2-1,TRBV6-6,CATLGGSSYNEQFF,TGTGCCACCTTGGGTGGGAGCTCCTACAATGAGCAGTTCTTC
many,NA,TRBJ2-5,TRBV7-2,CASSLGGGTETQYF,TGTGCCAGCAGCTTAGGCGGGGGCACCGAGACCCAGTACTTC
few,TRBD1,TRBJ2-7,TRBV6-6,CASSPGGRPYEQYF,TGTGCCAGCTCCCCAGGGGGCCGCCCCTACGAGCAGTACTTC
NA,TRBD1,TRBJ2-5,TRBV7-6,CASSHWDRQETQYF,TGTGCCAGCAGCCATTGGGACAGACAAGAGACCCAGTACTTC
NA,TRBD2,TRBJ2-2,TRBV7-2,CASSLTSGRYTGELFF,TGTGCCAGCAGCTTAACTAGCGGGCGCTACACCGGGGAGCTGTTTTTT
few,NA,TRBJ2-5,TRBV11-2,CASSPPGQGETQYF,TGTGCCAGCAGCCCCCCAGGGCAGGGGGAGACCCAGTACTTC
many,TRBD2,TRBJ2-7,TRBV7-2,CASRPTIAGLYEQYF,TGTGCCAGCAGACCTACAATAGCGGGCCTCTACGAGCAGTACTTC
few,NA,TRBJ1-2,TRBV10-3,CAISESGANYGYTF,TGTGCCATCAGTGAGTCGGGAGCTAACTATGGCTACACCTTC
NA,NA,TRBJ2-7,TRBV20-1,CSALPSYEQYF,TGCAGTGCCCTTCCCTCCTACGAGCAGTACTTC
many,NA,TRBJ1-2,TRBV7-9,CASSLEQRGYTF,TGTGCCAGCAGCTTAGAGCAACGTGGCTACACCTTC
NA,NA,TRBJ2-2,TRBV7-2,CASSAGRVSGVRELFF,TGTGCCAGCAGCGCGGGGCGGGTTTCGGGGGTTAGGGAGCTGTTTTTT
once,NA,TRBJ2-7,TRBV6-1,CASMELDEQYF,TGTGCCAGCATGGAGCTTGACGAGCAGTACTTC
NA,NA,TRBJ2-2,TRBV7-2,CASSLVVDTGELFF,TGTGCCAGCAGCTTAGTAGTGGACACCGGGGAGCTGTTTTTT
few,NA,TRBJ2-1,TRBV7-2,CASSLRGLPRWERENNEQFF,TGTGCCAGCAGCTTACGGGGTCTGCCCCGCTGGGAACGGGAAAACAATGAGCAGTTCTTC
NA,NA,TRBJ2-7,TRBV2,CASRFGSTYEQYF,TGTGCCAGCAGGTTCGGGTCAACCTACGAGCAGTACTTC
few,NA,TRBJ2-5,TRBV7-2,CASSLGGRVEETQYF,TGTGCCAGCAGCTTGGGGGGTAGGGTAGAAGAGACCCAGTACTTC
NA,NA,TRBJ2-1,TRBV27,CASSPYRARYNEQFF,TGTGCCAGCAGCCCGTACCGGGCCCGCTACAATGAGCAGTTCTTC
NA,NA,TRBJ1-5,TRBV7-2,CASSQGTYQPQHF,TGTGCCAGCAGCCAAGGCACGTATCAGCCCCAGCATTTT
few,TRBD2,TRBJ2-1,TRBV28,CASSIRTSGGASGEQFF,TGTGCCAGCAGTATAAGGACTAGCGGGGGGGCCTCGGGTGAGCAGTTCTTC
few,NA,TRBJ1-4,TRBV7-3,CASSSPGPRGGLFF,TGTGCCAGCAGCTCTCCCGGCCCAAGGGGGGGACTGTTTTTT
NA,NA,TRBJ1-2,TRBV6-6,CASSYAANTYGYTF,TGTGCCAGCAGTTACGCGGCCAATACCTATGGCTACACCTTC
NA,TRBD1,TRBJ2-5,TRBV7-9,CASSSSGQGARETQYF,TGTGCCAGCAGCTCGTCGGGACAGGGGGCAAGGGAGACCCAGTACTTC
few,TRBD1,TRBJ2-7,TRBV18,CASSPTGQGSSYEQYF,TGTGCCAGCTCACCAACAGGACAGGGGTCCTCCTACGAGCAGTACTTC
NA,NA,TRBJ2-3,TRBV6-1,CASSVAARDTQYF,TGTGCCAGCAGTGTGGCGGCTCGGGATACGCAGTATTTT
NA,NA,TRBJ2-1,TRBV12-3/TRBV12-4,CASTLGSTWVGEQFF,TGTGCCAGCACCCTTGGTTCCACTTGGGTGGGTGAGCAGTTCTTC
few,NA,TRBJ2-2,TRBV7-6,CASNPATGFTGELFF,TGTGCCAGCAACCCGGCTACAGGGTTTACCGGGGAGCTGTTTTTT
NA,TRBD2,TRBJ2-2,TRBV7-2,CASSLARLAGYRELFF,TGTGCCAGCAGCTTAGCGCGACTAGCGGGATATCGGGAGCTGTTTTTT
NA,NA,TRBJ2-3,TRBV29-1,CSARADPTQYF,TGCAGCGCTAGGGCCGATCCTACGCAGTATTTT
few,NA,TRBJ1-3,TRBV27,CASSLEGLPGNTIYF,TGTGCCAGCAGTTTAGAGGGGCTTCCTGGAAACACCATATATTTT
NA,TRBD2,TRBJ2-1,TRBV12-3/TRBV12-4,CASSSYTPRAGAGMNEQFF,TGTGCCAGCAGTTCGTACACGCCTCGAGCGGGAGCTGGTATGAATGAGCAGTTCTTC
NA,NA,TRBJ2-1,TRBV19,CASSGPGNEQFF,TGTGCCAGTAGCGGTCCCGGCAATGAGCAGTTCTTC
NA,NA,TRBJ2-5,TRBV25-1,CATLQTETQYF,TGTGCCACTCTACAAACGGAGACCCAGTACTTC
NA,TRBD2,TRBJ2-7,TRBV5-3,CASRPGGAYEQYF,TGTGCCAGCAGACCGGGGGGGGCCTACGAGCAGTACTTC
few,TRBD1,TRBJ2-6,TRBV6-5,CASSYSGTVRAGANVLTF,TGTGCCAGCAGTTACTCGGGGACAGTTCGTGCTGGGGCCAACGTCCTGACTTTC
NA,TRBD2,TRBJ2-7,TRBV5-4,CASSKAGEQYF,TGTGCCAGCAGTAAAGCGGGGGAGCAGTACTTC
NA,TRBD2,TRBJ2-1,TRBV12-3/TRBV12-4,CASSPLSGDEYNEQFF,TGTGCCAGCAGTCCTCTTAGCGGGGACGAATACAATGAGCAGTTCTTC
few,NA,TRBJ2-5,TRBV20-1,CSARVSFQETQYF,TGCAGTGCTAGAGTCTCATTTCAAGAGACCCAGTACTTC
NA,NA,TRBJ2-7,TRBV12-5,CASGLVPGGTYEQYF,TGTGCTAGTGGTTTGGTACCCGGCGGAACCTACGAGCAGTACTTC
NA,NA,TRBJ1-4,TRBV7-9,CASSLEAGTIELFF,TGTGCCAGCAGCTTAGAGGCAGGGACGATCGAACTGTTTTTT
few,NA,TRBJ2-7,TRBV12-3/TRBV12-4,CASSPGGREQYF,TGTGCCAGCAGCCCTGGGGGTCGCGAGCAGTACTTC
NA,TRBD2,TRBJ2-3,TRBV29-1,CSVEDGRVADTQYF,TGCAGCGTTGAAGATGGGAGGGTGGCAGATACGCAGTATTTT
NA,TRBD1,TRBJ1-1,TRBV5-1,CASSLGTGGSDTEAFF,TGCGCCAGCAGCTTGGGGACAGGGGGCAGCGACACTGAAGCTTTCTTT
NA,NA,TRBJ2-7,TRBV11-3,CASSSGTYHEQYF,TGTGCCAGCAGCTCCGGGACATATCACGAGCAGTACTTC